This T cell receptor (beta chain) was obtained from a study of T cells in Graves' hyperthyroidism and ophthalmopathy. There were TCR beta CDR3 regions amplified from RNA transcripts. HTBI primers were employed in a first-round RT-PCR of the TCR CDR3. TCRdb ran MiXCR on the multiplex PCR reads and lists one entry per CDR3 protein. Here the sample spans about 550,000 distinct CDR3 sequences, 20% being singletons. This clonotype was counted at least ten times. The antigen remains undetermined. Absent ophthalmopathy progression within 18 months defined stable Graves' hyperthyroidism. Among the patients, aged 18 to 65, hyperthyroidism was newly diagnosed and had lasted under 2 months. Patients with uncontrolled infections, other autoimmune diseases, pregnancy or lactation were excluded. Study-wide results and limits: Peripheral blood also featured most of the thyroid clonotypes expanded above 0.001.

The J segment lost 0 bases and the V segment lost 4 bases, leaving 5 bases of the junction unmatched. The CDR3 has 16 residues. Germline CDR1 and CDR2: SGHRS and YFSETQ. The chain carries TRBV5-1 and TRBJ1-3, with 9 bases lining up with TRBD1. This clonotype was sampled from a man younger than 35 with Graves' hyperthyroidism. Sample: blood. The CDR3 region has the DNA TGCGCCAGCAGCGGGACAGGGCCGAGCTCTGGAAACACCATATATTTT. It is translated as CASSGTGPSSGNTIYF.